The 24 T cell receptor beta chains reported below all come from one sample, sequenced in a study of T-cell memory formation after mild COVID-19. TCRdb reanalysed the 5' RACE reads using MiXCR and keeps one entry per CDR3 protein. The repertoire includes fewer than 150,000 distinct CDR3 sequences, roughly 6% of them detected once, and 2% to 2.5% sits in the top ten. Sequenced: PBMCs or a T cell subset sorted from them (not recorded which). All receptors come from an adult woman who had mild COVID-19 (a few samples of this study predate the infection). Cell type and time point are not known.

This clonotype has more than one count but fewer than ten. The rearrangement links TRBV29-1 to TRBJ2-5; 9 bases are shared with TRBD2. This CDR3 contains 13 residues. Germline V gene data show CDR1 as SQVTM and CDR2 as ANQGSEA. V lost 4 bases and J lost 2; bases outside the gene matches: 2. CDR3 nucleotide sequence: TGCAGCGTTGCGACTAGCGGACAAGAGACCCAGTACTTC. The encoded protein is CSVATSGQETQYF.

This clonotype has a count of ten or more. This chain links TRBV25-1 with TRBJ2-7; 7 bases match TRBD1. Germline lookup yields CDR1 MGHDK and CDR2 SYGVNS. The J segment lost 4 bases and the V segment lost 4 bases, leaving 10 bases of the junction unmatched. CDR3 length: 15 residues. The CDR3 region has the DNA TGTGCCAGCAGTGCAATGAACAGGGGTTCGTACGAGCAGTACTTC. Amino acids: CASSAMNRGSYEQYF.

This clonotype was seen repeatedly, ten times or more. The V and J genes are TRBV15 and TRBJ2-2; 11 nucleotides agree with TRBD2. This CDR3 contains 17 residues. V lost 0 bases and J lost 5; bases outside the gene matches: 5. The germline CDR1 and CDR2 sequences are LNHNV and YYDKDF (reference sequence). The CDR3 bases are TGTGCCACCAGCAGAGATGTCCTAGCGGGGGGAACCGGGGAGCTGTTTTTT. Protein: CATSRDVLAGGTGELFF.

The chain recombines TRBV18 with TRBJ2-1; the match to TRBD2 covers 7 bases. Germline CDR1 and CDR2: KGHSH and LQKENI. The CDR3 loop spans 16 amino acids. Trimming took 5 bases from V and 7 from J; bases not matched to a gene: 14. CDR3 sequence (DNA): TGTGCCAGCTCAGCGCCGGGACTACCTTTCCGGAATGAGCAGTTCTTC. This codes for CASSAPGLPFRNEQFF.

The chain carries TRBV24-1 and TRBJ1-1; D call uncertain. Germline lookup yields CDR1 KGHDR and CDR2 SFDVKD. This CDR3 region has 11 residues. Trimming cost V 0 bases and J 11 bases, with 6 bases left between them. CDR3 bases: TGTGCCACCAGTGATTTGGCAGAGGCTTTCTTT. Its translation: CATSDLAEAFF.

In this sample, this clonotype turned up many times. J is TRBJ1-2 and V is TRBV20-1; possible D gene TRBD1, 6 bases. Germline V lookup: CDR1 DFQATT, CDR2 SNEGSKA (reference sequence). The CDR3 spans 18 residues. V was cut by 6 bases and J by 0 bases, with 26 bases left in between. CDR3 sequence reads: CSAARQAFSATPNYGYTF. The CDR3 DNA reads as TGCAGTGCGGCGAGACAGGCATTCTCTGCGACCCCTAACTATGGCTACACCTTC.

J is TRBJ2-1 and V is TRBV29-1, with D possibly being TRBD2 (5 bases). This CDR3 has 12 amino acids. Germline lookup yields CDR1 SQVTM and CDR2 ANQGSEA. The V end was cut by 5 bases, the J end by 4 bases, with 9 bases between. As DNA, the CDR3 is TGCAGCGTTATTCGGGGATACAATGAGCAGTTCTTC. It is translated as CSVIRGYNEQFF.

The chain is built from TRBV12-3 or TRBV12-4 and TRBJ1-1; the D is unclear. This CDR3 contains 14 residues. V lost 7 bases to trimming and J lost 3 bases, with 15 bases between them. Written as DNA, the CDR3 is TGTGCCAGCACCCCGTGGAGGAGCCACACTGAAGCTTTCTTT. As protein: CASTPWRSHTEAFF.

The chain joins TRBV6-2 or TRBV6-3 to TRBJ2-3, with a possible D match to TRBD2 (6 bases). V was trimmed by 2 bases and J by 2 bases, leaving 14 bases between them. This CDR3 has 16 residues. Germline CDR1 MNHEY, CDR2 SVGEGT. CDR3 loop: CASSYGTGVYTDTQYF. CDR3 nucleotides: TGTGCCAGCAGTTACGGGACGGGAGTTTACACAGATACGCAGTATTTT.

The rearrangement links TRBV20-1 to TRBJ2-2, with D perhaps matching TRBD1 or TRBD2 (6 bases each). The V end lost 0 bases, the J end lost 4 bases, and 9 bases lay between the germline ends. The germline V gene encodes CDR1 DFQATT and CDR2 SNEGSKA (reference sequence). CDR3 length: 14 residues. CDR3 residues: CSAREGGFTGELFF. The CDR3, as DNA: TGCAGTGCTAGAGAGGGGGGCTTCACCGGGGAGCTGTTTTTT.

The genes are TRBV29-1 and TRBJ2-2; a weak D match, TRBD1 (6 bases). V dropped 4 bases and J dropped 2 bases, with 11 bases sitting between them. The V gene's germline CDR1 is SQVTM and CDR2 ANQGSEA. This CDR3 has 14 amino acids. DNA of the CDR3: TGCAGCGTTGGTCAGGGGTCTAACACCGGGGAGCTGTTTTTT. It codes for CSVGQGSNTGELFF.

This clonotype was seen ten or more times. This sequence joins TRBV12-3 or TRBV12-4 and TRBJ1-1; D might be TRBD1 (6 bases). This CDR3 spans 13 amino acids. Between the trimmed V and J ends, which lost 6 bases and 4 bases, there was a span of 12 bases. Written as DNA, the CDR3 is TGTGCCAGCAGCCGAACCAGGGGCACTGAAGCTTTCTTT. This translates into CASSRTRGTEAFF.

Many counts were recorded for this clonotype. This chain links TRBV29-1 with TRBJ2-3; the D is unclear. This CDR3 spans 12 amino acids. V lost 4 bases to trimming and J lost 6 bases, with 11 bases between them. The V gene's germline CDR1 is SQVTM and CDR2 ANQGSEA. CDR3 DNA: TGCAGCGTTGTCAGGTCCAGGGATACGCAGTATTTT. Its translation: CSVVRSRDTQYF.

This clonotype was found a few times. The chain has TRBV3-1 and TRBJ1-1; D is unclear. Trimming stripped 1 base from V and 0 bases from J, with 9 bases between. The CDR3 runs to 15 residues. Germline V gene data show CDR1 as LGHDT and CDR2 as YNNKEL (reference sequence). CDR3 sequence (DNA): TGTGCCAGCAGCCAAGGAACCCTTATGAACACTGAAGCTTTCTTT. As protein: CASSQGTLMNTEAFF.

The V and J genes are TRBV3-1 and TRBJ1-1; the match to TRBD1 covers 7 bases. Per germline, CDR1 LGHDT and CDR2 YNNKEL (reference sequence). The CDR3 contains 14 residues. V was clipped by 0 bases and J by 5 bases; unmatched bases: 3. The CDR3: CASSQETGNTEAFF. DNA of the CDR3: TGTGCCAGCAGCCAAGAGACAGGGAATACTGAAGCTTTCTTT.

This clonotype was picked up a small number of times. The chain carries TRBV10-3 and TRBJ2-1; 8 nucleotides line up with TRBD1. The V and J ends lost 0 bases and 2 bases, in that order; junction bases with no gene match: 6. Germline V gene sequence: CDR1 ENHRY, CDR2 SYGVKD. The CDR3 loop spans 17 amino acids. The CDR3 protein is CAISESMDRVAYNEQFF. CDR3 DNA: TGTGCCATCAGTGAGTCGATGGACAGGGTCGCCTACAATGAGCAGTTCTTC.

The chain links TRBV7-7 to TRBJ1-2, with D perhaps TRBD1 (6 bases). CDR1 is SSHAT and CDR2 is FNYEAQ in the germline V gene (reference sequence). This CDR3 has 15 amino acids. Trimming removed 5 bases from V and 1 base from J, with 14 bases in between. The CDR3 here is CASSPPPGDNYGYTF. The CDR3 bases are TGTGCCAGCAGCCCACCGCCAGGGGATAACTATGGCTACACCTTC.

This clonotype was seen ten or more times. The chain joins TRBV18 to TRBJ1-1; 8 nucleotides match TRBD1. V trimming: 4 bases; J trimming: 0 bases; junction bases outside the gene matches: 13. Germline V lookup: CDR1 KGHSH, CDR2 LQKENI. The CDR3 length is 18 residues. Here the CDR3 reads CASSLERDRLEMNTEAFF. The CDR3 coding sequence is TGTGCCAGCTCACTTGAGCGGGACAGGTTAGAGATGAACACTGAAGCTTTCTTT.

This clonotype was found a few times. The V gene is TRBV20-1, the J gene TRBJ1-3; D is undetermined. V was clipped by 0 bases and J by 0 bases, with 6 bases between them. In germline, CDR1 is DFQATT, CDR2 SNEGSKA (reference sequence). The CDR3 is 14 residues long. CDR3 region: CSARDLSSGNTIYF. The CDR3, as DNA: TGCAGTGCTAGAGATCTTTCCTCTGGAAACACCATATATTTT.

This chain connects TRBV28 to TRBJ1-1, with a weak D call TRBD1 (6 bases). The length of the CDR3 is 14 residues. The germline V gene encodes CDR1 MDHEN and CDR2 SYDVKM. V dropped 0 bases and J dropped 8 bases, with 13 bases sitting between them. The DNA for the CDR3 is TGTGCCAGCAGTTTATGGGCAGGGGTCAGGGAAGCTTTCTTT. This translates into CASSLWAGVREAFF.

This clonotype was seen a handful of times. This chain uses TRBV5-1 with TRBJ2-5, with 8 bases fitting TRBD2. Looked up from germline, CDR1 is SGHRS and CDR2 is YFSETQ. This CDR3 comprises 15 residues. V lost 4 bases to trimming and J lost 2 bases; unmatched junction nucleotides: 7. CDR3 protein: CASSKGSGVQETQYF. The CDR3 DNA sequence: TGCGCCAGCAGCAAGGGTAGCGGGGTTCAAGAGACCCAGTACTTC.

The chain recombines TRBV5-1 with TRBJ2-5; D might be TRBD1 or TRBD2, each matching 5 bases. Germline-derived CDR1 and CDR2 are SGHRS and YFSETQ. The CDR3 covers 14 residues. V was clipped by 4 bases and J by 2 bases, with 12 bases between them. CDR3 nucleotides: TGCGCCAGCAGCGCAGGGACCATACAAGAGACCCAGTACTTC. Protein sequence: CASSAGTIQETQYF.

CDR3 DNA: TGTGCCACCAGTGATTCCGGACGGGACACTGAAGCTTTCTTT. Amino acid sequence: CATSDSGRDTEAFF. The rearrangement joins TRBV24-1 to TRBJ1-1; no clear D. The CDR3 contains 14 residues. Per germline, CDR1 KGHDR and CDR2 SFDVKD. V gave up 2 bases and J gave up 3 bases, with 9 bases separating them.

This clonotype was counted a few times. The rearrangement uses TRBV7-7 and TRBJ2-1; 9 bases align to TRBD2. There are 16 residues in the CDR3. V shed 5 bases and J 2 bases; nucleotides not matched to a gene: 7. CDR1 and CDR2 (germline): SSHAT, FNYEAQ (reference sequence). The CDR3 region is CASSPIAGAPYNEQFF. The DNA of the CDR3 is TGTGCCAGCAGCCCAATAGCGGGGGCCCCCTACAATGAGCAGTTCTTC. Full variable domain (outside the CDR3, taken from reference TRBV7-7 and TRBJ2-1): GAGVSQSPRYKVTKRGQDVTLRCDPISSHATLYWYQQALGQGPEFLTYFNYEAQPDKSGLPSDRFSAERPEGSISTLTIQRTEQRDSAMYRCASSPIAGAPYNEQFFGPGTRLTVL.